This TCR beta chain was retrieved from a study of CD8+ T cells in alopecia areata. Treatment indicated: oral pan-JAK inhibitor, 5-10 mg twice daily. Alopecia areata patients gave lesional scalp punch biopsies and peripheral blood samples. The length of the CDR3 is 12 residues. Germline CDR1 reads SNHLY; CDR2 reads FYNNEI. V gave up 6 bases and J gave up 7 bases, with 10 bases separating them. The sequencing template was cDNA reverse transcribed from extracted RNA. TCRdb's copy holds only in-frame clones and misses some; the assay was immunoSEQ multiplex PCR. The profile shows about 270,000 clones, over 45% of them singletons.

The chain joins TRBV2 to TRBJ2-1; TRBD1 or TRBD2 may be the D gene (5 bases each). The clonotype was recovered from a human donor with alopecia areata. The sequencing here drew on CD4+ T cells sorted from blood, taken between weeks 51 and 52, from a patient treated with tofacitinib. In DNA form, the CDR3 reads TGTGCCAGCAGCGAGGGGTGGAATGAGCAGTTCTTC. Protein sequence: CASSEGWNEQFF.